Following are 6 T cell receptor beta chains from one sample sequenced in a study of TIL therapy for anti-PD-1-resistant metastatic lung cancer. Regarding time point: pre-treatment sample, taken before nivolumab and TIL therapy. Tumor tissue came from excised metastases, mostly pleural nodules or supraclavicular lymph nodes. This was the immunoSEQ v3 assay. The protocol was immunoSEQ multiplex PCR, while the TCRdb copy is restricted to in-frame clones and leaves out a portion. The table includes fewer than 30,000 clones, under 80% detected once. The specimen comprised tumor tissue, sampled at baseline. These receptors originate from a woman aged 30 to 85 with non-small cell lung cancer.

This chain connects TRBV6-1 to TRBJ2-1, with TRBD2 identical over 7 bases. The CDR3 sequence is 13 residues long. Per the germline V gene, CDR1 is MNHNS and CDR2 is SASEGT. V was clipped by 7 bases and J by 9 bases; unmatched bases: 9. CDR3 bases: TGTGCCAGCAAATTTACCGCGGGAGCTGAGCAGTTCTTC. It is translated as CASKFTAGAEQFF.

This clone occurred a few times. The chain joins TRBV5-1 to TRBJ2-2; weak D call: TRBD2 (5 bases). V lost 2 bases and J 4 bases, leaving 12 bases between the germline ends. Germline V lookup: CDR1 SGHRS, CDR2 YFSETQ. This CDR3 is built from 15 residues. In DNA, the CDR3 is TGCGCCAGCAGCTTAGGCGGGTTGGGCACCGGGGAGCTGTTTTTT. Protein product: CASSLGGLGTGELFF.

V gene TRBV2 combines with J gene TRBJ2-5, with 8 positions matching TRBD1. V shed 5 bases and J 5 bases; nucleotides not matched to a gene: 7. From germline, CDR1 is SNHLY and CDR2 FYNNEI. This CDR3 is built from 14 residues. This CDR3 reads CASSPGQGWETQYF. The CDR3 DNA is TGTGCCAGCAGTCCTGGACAGGGATGGGAGACCCAGTACTTC.

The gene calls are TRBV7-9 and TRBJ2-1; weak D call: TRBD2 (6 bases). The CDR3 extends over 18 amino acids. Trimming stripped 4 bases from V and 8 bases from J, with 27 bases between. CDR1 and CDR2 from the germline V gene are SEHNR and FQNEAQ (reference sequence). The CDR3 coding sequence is TGTGCCAGCAGCTGGGGGGATCCGGGCTTAACGGGAGTCGATGAGCAGTTCTTC. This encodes CASSWGDPGLTGVDEQFF.

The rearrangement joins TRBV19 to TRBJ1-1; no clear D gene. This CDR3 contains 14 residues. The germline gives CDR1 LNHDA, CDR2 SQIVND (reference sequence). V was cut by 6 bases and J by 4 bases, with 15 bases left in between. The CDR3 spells CASREKSRSTEAFF. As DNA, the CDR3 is TGTGCCAGTAGGGAAAAGTCGAGGAGCACTGAAGCTTTCTTT.

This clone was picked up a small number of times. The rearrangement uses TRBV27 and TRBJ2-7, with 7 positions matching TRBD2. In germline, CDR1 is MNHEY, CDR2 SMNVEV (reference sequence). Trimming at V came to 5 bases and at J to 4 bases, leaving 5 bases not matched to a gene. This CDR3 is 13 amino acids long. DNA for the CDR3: TGTGCCAGCAGTCCCTCGGGAGGTTACGAGCAGTACTTC. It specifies CASSPSGGYEQYF.